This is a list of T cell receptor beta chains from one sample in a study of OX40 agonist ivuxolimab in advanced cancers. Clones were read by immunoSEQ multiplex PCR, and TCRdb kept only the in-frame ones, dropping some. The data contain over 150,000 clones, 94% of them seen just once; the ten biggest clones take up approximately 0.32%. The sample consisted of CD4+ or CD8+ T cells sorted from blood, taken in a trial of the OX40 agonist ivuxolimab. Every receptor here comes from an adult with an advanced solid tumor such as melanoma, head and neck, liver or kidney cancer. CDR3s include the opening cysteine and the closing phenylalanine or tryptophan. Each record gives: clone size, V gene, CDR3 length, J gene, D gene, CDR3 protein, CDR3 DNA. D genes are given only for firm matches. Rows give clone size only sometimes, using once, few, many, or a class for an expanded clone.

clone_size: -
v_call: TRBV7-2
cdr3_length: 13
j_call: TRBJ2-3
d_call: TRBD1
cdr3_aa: CASSRGPADTQYF
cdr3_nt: TGTGCCAGCAGCAGGGGGCCTGCAGATACGCAGTATTTT

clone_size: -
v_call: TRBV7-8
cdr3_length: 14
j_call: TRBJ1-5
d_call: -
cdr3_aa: CASSLGLGNQPQHF
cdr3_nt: TGTGCCAGCAGCTTAGGTTTAGGGAATCAGCCCCAGCATTTT

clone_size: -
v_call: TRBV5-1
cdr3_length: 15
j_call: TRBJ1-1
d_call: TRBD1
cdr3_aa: CASSSRQGAGTEAFF
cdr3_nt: TGCGCCAGCAGCTCTCGACAGGGGGCAGGGACTGAAGCTTTCTTT

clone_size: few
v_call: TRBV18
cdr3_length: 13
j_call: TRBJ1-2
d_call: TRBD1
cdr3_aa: CASSPGQNYGYTF
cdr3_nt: TGTGCCAGCTCACCGGGACAGAACTATGGCTACACCTTC

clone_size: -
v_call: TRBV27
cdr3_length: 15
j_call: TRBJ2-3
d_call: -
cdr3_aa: CASTFSGAGTDTQYF
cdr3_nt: TGTGCCAGCACCTTTTCAGGGGCTGGGACAGATACGCAGTATTTT

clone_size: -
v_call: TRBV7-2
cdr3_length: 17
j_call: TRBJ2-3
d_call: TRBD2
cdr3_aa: CASSLGGGLAGEDTQYF
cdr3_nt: TGTGCCAGCAGCTTAGGAGGGGGACTAGCGGGAGAAGATACGCAGTATTTT

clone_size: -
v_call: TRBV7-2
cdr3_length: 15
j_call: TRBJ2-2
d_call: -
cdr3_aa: CASSWDRGSTGELFF
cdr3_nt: TGTGCCAGCAGCTGGGATCGGGGGAGCACCGGGGAGCTGTTTTTT

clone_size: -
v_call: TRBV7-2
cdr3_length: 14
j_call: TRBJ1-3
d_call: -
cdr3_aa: CASSLVHSGNTIYF
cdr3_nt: TGTGCCAGCAGCTTAGTTCACTCTGGAAACACCATATATTTT

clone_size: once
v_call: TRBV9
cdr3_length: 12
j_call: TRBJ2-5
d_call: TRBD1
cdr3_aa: CASSAHRGPQYF
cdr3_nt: TGTGCCAGCAGCGCACACAGGGGGCCCCAGTACTTC

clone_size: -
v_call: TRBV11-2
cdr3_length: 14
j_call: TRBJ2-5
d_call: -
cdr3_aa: CASSLWSIRETQYF
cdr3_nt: TGTGCCAGCAGCTTATGGAGTATCCGGGAGACCCAGTACTTC

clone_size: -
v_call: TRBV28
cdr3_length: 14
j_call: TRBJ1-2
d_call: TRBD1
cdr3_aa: CASSLPRTGTGYTF
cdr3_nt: TGTGCCAGCAGTTTACCCAGGACAGGGACTGGCTACACCTTC

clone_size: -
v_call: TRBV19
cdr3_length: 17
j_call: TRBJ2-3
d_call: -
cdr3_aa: CASSIDYSRTHTDTQYF
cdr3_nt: TGTGCCAGTAGTATAGACTACTCGAGGACGCACACAGATACGCAGTATTTT

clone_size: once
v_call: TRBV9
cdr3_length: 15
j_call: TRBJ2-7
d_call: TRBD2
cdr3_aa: CASSPDGGASYEQYF
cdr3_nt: TGTGCCAGCAGCCCAGACGGGGGGGCCTCCTACGAGCAGTACTTC

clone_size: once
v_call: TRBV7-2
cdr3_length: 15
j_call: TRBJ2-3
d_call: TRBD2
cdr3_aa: CASSPLAGFTDTQYF
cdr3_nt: TGTGCCAGCAGCCCCTTAGCGGGGTTTACAGATACGCAGTATTTT

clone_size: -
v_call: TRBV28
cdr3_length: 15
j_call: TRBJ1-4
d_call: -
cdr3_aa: CASTKRDLANEKLFF
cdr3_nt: TGTGCCAGCACCAAAAGGGATTTGGCTAATGAAAAACTGTTTTTT